What follows are 19 T cell receptor beta chains derived from one specimen sequenced in a study of shared clonotypes between healthy human individuals. The protocol was immunoSEQ multiplex PCR, while the TCRdb copy is restricted to in-frame clones and leaves out a portion. The sample records around 500,000 clones, 75% to 85% being singletons. Sequencing was performed on PBMCs. The source is a woman in her 40s in good health. Some clones in this sample may be carry-over from other donors' samples.

This clone was observed a few times. V and J are TRBV1 and TRBJ2-3; no check of the table's D call, TRBD2, against the DNA was made. TRBV1 counts as a pseudogene. This CDR3 has 15 amino acids. The chain's CDR3 is CTSSATRKRQDTQYF. The CDR3 region has the DNA TGCACCAGCAGCGCCACTCGGAAGCGTCAAGATACGCAGTATTTT.

This clone was recorded a few times. The gene calls are TRBV2 and TRBJ1-5, with D tentatively TRBD1 (6 bases). The V end was cut by 7 bases, the J end by 2 bases, with 12 bases between. The germline CDR1 and CDR2 sequences are SNHLY and FYNNEI. The CDR3 is 14 amino acids. Here the CDR3 DNA reads TGTGCCAGCACCGAGGGGGGCGGCAATCAGCCCCAGCATTTT. Its protein is CASTEGGGNQPQHF.

The V call is TRBV27, the J call TRBJ2-7, with 9 bases that match TRBD1. CDR3 size: 14 residues. After removal of 5 bases from V and 8 bases from J, the junction contained 10 bases not matched to a gene. Per the germline V gene, CDR1 is MNHEY and CDR2 is SMNVEV (reference sequence). The DNA of the CDR3 is TGTGCCAGCAGTATCTCCGGGACAGGGACGAAGCAGTACTTC. It translates to CASSISGTGTKQYF.

This clone has a handful of counts. The rearrangement joins TRBV6-1 to TRBJ1-1; no clear D gene. This CDR3 is built from 15 residues. The germline V and J ends were trimmed by 4 bases and 4 bases, with 16 bases remaining between them. Germline V gene sequence: CDR1 MNHNS, CDR2 SASEGT. CDR3 bases: TGTGCCAGCAGTGGAAATAGAGGGATTGGCACTGAAGCTTTCTTT. As protein: CASSGNRGIGTEAFF.

This clone has more than one count but fewer than ten. This sequence joins TRBV6-5 and TRBJ2-4; tentative D call: TRBD2 (5 bases). Trimming removed 4 bases at V and 4 bases at J, with 11 bases between. The CDR3 totals 14 residues. Germline V gene sequence: CDR1 MNHEY, CDR2 SVGAGI. CDR3 region: CASSSGSRKNIQYF. The CDR3 DNA follows: TGTGCCAGCAGTTCGGGATCTAGGAAAAACATTCAGTACTTC.

J is TRBJ2-3 and V is TRBV7-2, with 9 bases lining up with TRBD2. Germline loops: CDR1 SGHTA, CDR2 FQGNSA. CDR3 length equals 17 residues. V gave up 5 bases and J gave up 5 bases; unmatched junction bases: 14. In nucleotides, the CDR3 is TGTGCCAGCAGCGCAAGGTTGGCGGGAGGGCCCGGAGATACGCAGTATTTT. This sequence encodes CASSARLAGGPGDTQYF.

The V and J genes are TRBV28 and TRBJ1-1; no firm D call. Germline CDR1 reads MDHEN; CDR2 reads SYDVKM. This CDR3 contains 12 residues. The V and J ends lost 7 bases and 1 base respectively, with 7 bases between them. The CDR3 bases are TGTGCCAGCACGGAGGGGAACACTGAAGCTTTCTTT. It yields the protein CASTEGNTEAFF.

This clone was counted between two and nine times. This rearrangement joins TRBV19 to TRBJ1-4; D not certain. V lost 5 bases and J lost 8, with 15 bases in between. This CDR3 is 14 amino acids long. Germline V gene data show CDR1 as LNHDA and CDR2 as SQIVND (reference sequence). DNA of the CDR3: TGTGCCAGTAGTCCCCTGGATGGCTCAGAAAAACTGTTTTTT. Translation: CASSPLDGSEKLFF.

V usage is TRBV6-1 and J usage is TRBJ2-7; TRBD1 agrees at 8 bases. CDR1 and CDR2 from the germline V gene are MNHNS and SASEGT. With V trimmed by 5 bases and J by 5 bases, 11 bases remained unmatched. CDR3 size: 15 residues. In DNA form, the CDR3 reads TGTGCCAGCAGTTCCTTACAGGGGGGAGTCGACGAGCAGTACTTC. This gives the protein CASSSLQGGVDEQYF.

This clone was seen ten or more times. V usage is TRBV6-5 and J usage is TRBJ1-6; the match to TRBD1 covers 7 bases. CDR1 is MNHEY and CDR2 is SVGAGI in the germline V gene. After removal of 5 bases from V and 8 bases from J, the junction contained 6 bases not matched to a gene. CDR3 size: 14 residues. The CDR3 DNA follows: TGTGCCAGCAGTAAACAGGGGCGGGATTCACCCCTCCACTTT. Protein product: CASSKQGRDSPLHF.

The chain is built from TRBV28 and TRBJ1-1; 10 positions match TRBD1. CDR3 length: 13 residues. Germline CDR1 is MDHEN and CDR2 is SYDVKM. V dropped 6 bases and J dropped 4; count of bases not matched to a gene: 2. This chain's CDR3 is CASRRTGGTEAFF. In nucleotides, the CDR3 is TGTGCCAGCAGGAGGACAGGGGGCACTGAAGCTTTCTTT.

CDR3 in DNA: TGTGCCAGCAGCCCAGGGACTAGCGGGAGGTACAATGAGCAGTTCTTC. Protein product: CASSPGTSGRYNEQFF. This chain connects TRBV7-2 to TRBJ2-1; 15 bases map to TRBD2. CDR1 and CDR2 (germline): SGHTA, FQGNSA. CDR3 length: 16 residues. Unmatched junction bases numbered 3, after V lost 5 bases and J lost 4 bases.

This chain links TRBV28 with TRBJ2-7; TRBD2 aligns across 9 bases. Germline V CDR1 and CDR2: MDHEN, SYDVKM. The CDR3 covers 14 residues. The junction had 2 bases not matched to a gene; V was cut back by 3 bases and J by 2 bases. The CDR3, as DNA: TGTGCCAGCAGTTTTAGCGGGAGACCCTACGAGCAGTACTTC. This translates into CASSFSGRPYEQYF.

The V gene is TRBV6-1, the J gene TRBJ1-2; no definite D call. The V end lost 3 bases, the J end lost 2 bases, and 16 bases lay between the germline ends. CDR1 MNHNS and CDR2 SASEGT come from the germline V gene. The CDR3 sequence is 16 residues long. The CDR3 spells CASSEQPTLLNYGYTF. The CDR3 bases are TGTGCCAGCAGTGAGCAGCCTACCCTATTGAACTATGGCTACACCTTC.

The chain is built from TRBV30 and TRBJ2-7; TRBD2 aligns across 9 bases. This CDR3 contains 14 residues. The germline V gene encodes CDR1 GTSNPN and CDR2 SVGIG (reference sequence). J lost 6 bases, V lost 0 bases, and 6 bases had no gene match. The CDR3 DNA is TGTGCCTGGAGTGTTGGACTAGCGACAGTCGAGCAGTACTTC. Its translation is CAWSVGLATVEQYF. Combining the CDR3 with reference TRBV30 and TRBJ2-7 gives the whole variable domain SQTIHQWPATLVQPVGSPLSLECTVEGTSNPNLYWYRQAAGRGLQLLFYSVGIGQISSEVPQNLSASRPQDRQFILSSKKLLLSDSGFYLCAWSVGLATVEQYFGPGTRLTVT.

The sample holds a few counts of this clone. The same CDR3 can be traced to other DNA sequences in this sample. This chain connects TRBV19 to TRBJ2-4; possible D gene TRBD1, 6 bases. This CDR3 region has 14 residues. V dropped 3 bases and J dropped 6 bases, with 12 bases sitting between them. CDR1 is LNHDA and CDR2 is SQIVND in the germline V gene (reference sequence). CDR3 sequence: CASSIGQGINIQYF. The CDR3 region has the DNA TGTGCCAGTAGTATTGGGCAGGGGATAAACATTCAGTACTTC.

This clone was seen a few times. The V call is TRBV28, the J call TRBJ2-3, with D perhaps TRBD1 (5 bases). Germline V gives CDR1 MDHEN, CDR2 SYDVKM. Between the trimmed V and J ends, which lost 8 bases and 2 bases, there was a span of 11 bases. The CDR3 is 13 amino acids. CDR3 coding DNA: TGTGCCAGCGAACAGGATTCCACAGATACGCAGTATTTT. Translation: CASEQDSTDTQYF.

This clone showed up just once. The chain uses TRBV6-1 and TRBJ2-5, with TRBD1 identical over 8 bases. Germline V gene lookup returns CDR1 MNHNS and CDR2 SASEGT. The trim removed 4 bases at V and 4 bases at J, leaving 5 bases unmatched. The CDR3 spans 14 residues. CDR3 protein: CASSVDRGLETQYF. The CDR3 bases are TGTGCCAGCAGTGTAGACAGGGGTTTAGAGACCCAGTACTTC.

The rearrangement joins TRBV7-9 to TRBJ2-5; possibly TRBD1 for D (5 bases). Trimming took 0 bases from V and 1 from J, leaving 9 bases between them. Germline CDR1 SEHNR, CDR2 FQNEAQ (reference sequence). The CDR3 extends over 15 amino acids. The CDR3 is CASSLAFRAQETQYF. DNA of the CDR3: TGTGCCAGCAGCTTAGCGTTCAGGGCCCAAGAGACCCAGTACTTC.